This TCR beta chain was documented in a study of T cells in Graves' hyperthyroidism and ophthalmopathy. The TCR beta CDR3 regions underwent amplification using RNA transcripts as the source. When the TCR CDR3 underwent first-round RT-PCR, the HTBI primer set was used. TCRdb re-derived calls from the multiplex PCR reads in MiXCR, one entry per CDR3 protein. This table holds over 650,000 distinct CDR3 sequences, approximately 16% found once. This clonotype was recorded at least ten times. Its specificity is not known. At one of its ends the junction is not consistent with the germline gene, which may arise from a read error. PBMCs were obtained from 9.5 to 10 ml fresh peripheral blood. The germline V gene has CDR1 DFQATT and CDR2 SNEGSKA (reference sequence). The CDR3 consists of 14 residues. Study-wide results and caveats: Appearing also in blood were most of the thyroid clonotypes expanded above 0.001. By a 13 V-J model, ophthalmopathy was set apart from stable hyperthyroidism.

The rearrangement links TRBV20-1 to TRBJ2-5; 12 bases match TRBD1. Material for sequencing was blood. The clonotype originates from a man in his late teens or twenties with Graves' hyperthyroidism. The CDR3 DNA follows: TGTAGTGCTTCCGGGACAGGGGGCTTAGAGACCCAGTACTTC. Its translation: CSASGTGGLETQYF.